This T cell receptor (beta chain) was captured by sequencing in a study of control samples from healthy donors and cancer patients. The repertoire was sequenced with immunoSEQ multiplex PCR; TCRdb's copy has only in-frame clones and lacks some. Among over 150,000 clones listed, around 94% were seen once. The V and J ends lost 8 bases and 5 bases, in that order; junction bases with no gene match: 9. CDR3 length: 13 amino acids. Germline V gene data show CDR1 as GTSNPN and CDR2 as SVGIG (reference sequence). Sequences were obtained from PBMCs. This receptor was taken from a man between 60 and 70 years old with colorectal cancer. This chain joins TRBV30 and TRBJ1-2; 9 bases agree with TRBD1. The CDR3 here is CAGGRDREYGYTF. CDR3 nucleotides: TGTGCCGGGGGGAGGGACAGGGAGTATGGCTACACCTTC.